Below are 23 T cell receptor beta chains sequenced from a single sample in a study of CD8 T cells in ankylosing spondylitis. Study-wide results and limits: Ankylosing spondylitis blood appeared to carry a characteristic TCR beta motif of several highly homologous variants.

Their recognized antigens are unknown. TCRdb reprocessed the 5' RACE reads with MiXCR, giving one entry per CDR3 protein. This table has 200,000 to 250,000 distinct CDR3 sequences, around 18% appearing once. Source material: blood, either unsorted or a sorted T cell fraction (not recorded which). Source of these receptors: a male donor with ankylosing spondylitis.

In its sample, this clonotype was seen a few times. V usage is TRBV29-1 and J usage is TRBJ1-3; D gene unclear. Trimming removed 4 bases from V and 3 bases from J, with 7 bases in between. Germline V lookup: CDR1 SQVTM, CDR2 ANQGSEA. There are 12 residues in the CDR3. The CDR3 region is CSVVHGGNTIYF. The CDR3 DNA reads as TGCAGCGTTGTTCACGGTGGAAACACCATATATTTT.

This clonotype was seen a few times. V gene TRBV28 combines with J gene TRBJ2-5; tentative D call: TRBD1 (5 bases). The CDR3 is made up of 12 amino acids. The germline V gene has CDR1 MDHEN and CDR2 SYDVKM. With 8 bases removed from V and 1 base from J, the gap between germline ends came to 8 bases. The DNA for the CDR3 is TGTGCCAGCGGGGCCAGCCAAGAGACCCAGTACTTC. This encodes CASGASQETQYF.

In its sample, this clonotype was seen a few times. The V call is TRBV4-1, the J call TRBJ1-5, with D uncertain. The ends were cut back, 1 base at V and 7 bases at J, with 8 bases in the middle. This CDR3 comprises 13 residues. From germline, CDR1 is MGHRA and CDR2 YSYEKL. CDR3 sequence (DNA): TGCGCCAGCAGCCAAGTAGGGAGCCAGCCCCAGCATTTT. Protein sequence: CASSQVGSQPQHF.

This clonotype was detected a few times. The chain recombines TRBV27 with TRBJ1-5; a possible D gene is TRBD1 (6 bases). The CDR3 is 16 residues long. CDR1 and CDR2 (germline): MNHEY, SMNVEV (reference sequence). V was trimmed by 3 bases and J by 1 base, leaving 13 bases between them. This CDR3 is CASSLAAGESNQPQHF. The DNA for the CDR3 is TGTGCCAGCAGTTTGGCGGCAGGGGAAAGCAATCAGCCCCAGCATTTT.

This clonotype has just a few counts. V is TRBV13 and J is TRBJ2-2; 15 nucleotides match TRBD2. Germline assignment: CDR1 PRHDT and CDR2 FYEKMQ (reference sequence). V shed 5 bases, J shed 7 bases, and the junction held 8 bases outside the gene matches. The CDR3 has 17 residues. As DNA, the CDR3 is TGTGCCAGCAGCCCATGGACTAGCGGGGGGGCTGTCGGGGAGCTGTTTTTT. Translation gives CASSPWTSGGAVGELFF.

The chain is built from TRBV29-1 and TRBJ2-2; 7 bases align to TRBD2. Per germline, CDR1 SQVTM and CDR2 ANQGSEA. V was clipped by 3 bases and J by 0 bases; unmatched bases: 1. This CDR3 contains 14 residues. The CDR3 nucleotides read TGCAGCGTTGAGGGGGGGTCGAACACCGGGGAGCTGTTTTTT. This gives the protein CSVEGGSNTGELFF.

This clonotype occurred a few times. The chain is built from TRBV7-2 and TRBJ2-2, with 9 positions matching TRBD1. The V gene's germline CDR1 is SGHTA and CDR2 FQGNSA. After removal of 11 bases from V and 4 bases from J, the junction contained 14 bases not matched to a gene. The CDR3 spans 16 residues. The CDR3 loop reads CAVWDRESPGTGELFF. In nucleotides, the CDR3 is TGTGCCGTATGGGACAGGGAATCCCCGGGCACCGGGGAGCTGTTTTTT.

This clonotype turned up a few times. The chain recombines TRBV5-6 with TRBJ1-1; a possible D gene is TRBD1 (5 bases). This CDR3 has 15 residues. Germline CDR1 and CDR2: SGHDT and YYEEEE. Trimming left V 0 bases short and J 10 bases short, with 19 bases between. CDR3 sequence: CASSLEGGQGSVAFF. CDR3 nucleotides: TGTGCCAGCAGCTTGGAGGGCGGTCAGGGTAGTGTAGCTTTCTTT.

This clonotype was counted once. This chain connects TRBV15 to TRBJ1-1; the D gene is possibly TRBD1 (5 bases). Germline-derived CDR1 and CDR2 are LNHNV and YYDKDF (reference sequence). V was clipped by 0 bases and J by 8 bases, with 13 bases between them. The CDR3 totals 14 residues. The CDR3 DNA is TGTGCCACCAGCAGAGATATGGGGGGTACGGAAGCTTTCTTT. Translation: CATSRDMGGTEAFF.

J is TRBJ2-5 and V is TRBV11-2; tentative D call: TRBD1 (8 bases). Germline lookup yields CDR1 SGHAT and CDR2 FQNNGV. The V end was cut by 5 bases, the J end by 4 bases, with 20 bases between. The CDR3 has 16 amino acids. CDR3 amino acids: CASSPQGGGPLETQYF. CDR3 sequence (DNA): TGTGCCAGCAGCCCACAGGGGGGGGGGCCCTTAGAGACCCAGTACTTC.

This clonotype was counted between two and nine times. This chain joins TRBV7-9 and TRBJ1-1, with D possibly being TRBD1 (5 bases). Trimming removed 5 bases from V and 8 bases from J, with 12 bases in between. The CDR3 is made up of 12 amino acids. CDR1 is SEHNR and CDR2 is FQNEAQ in the germline V gene (reference sequence). CDR3 sequence: CASSPARQEAFF. CDR3 nucleotides: TGTGCCAGCAGCCCGGCCCGACAGGAAGCTTTCTTT.

The chain uses TRBV12-3 or TRBV12-4 and TRBJ2-3; D is undetermined. The CDR3 extends over 12 amino acids. The ends were cut back, 7 bases at V and 10 bases at J, with 15 bases in the middle. The CDR3 coding sequence is TGTGCCAGCACCTGGGGTACCGGTGCGCAGTATTTT. Translation gives CASTWGTGAQYF.

V gene TRBV12-3 or TRBV12-4 combines with J gene TRBJ2-1, with 9 bases that match TRBD2. V dropped 6 bases and J dropped 9; count of bases not matched to a gene: 9. The CDR3 length is 14 residues. CDR3 DNA sequence: TGTGCCAGCAGCCCGTTGCGGGAGGGTCTTGAGCAGTTCTTC. Translating gives CASSPLREGLEQFF.

The chain has TRBV6-5 and TRBJ2-7; a possible D gene is TRBD1 (6 bases). Germline CDR1 is MNHEY and CDR2 is SVGAGI. This CDR3 spans 16 amino acids. Trimming removed 4 bases at V and 2 bases at J, with 18 bases between. The CDR3 DNA is TGTGCCAGCAGTTTTGGTCCCGGGACAACAACCTACGAGCAGTACTTC. This translates into CASSFGPGTTTYEQYF.

This clonotype was counted many times. A junction boundary mismatches the germline segment, possibly from a read error. The V and J genes are TRBV13 and TRBJ2-7; possibly TRBD2 for D (5 bases). CDR3 length equals 13 residues. Germline V CDR1 and CDR2: PRHDT, FYEKMQ (reference sequence). The chain's CDR3 is CASSLGRGYEQYF. The CDR3 nucleotides read TGCGCCAGCAGCCTCGGACGCGGGTACGAGCAGTACTTC.

This clonotype was picked up a small number of times. J is TRBJ2-2 and V is TRBV5-6; D not resolved. V gave up 4 bases and J gave up 3 bases, with 10 bases separating them. CDR1 is SGHDT, CDR2 YYEEEE, per germline. The CDR3 sequence is 14 residues long. CDR3 protein: CASSHGSYTGELFF. CDR3 DNA sequence: TGTGCCAGCAGCCACGGGTCGTACACCGGGGAGCTGTTTTTT. The full variable domain, with the rest looked up from reference TRBV5-6 and TRBJ2-2, is DAGVTQSPTHLIKTRGQQVTLRCSPKSGHDTVSWYQQALGQGPQFIFQYYEEEERQRGNFPDRFSGHQFPNYSSELNVNALLLGDSALYLCASSHGSYTGELFFGEGSRLTVL.

The chain combines TRBV7-3 with TRBJ1-5; D call uncertain. Germline V CDR1 and CDR2: SGHTA, FQGTGA. The CDR3 covers 16 residues. Trimming removed 3 bases from V and 0 bases from J, with 12 bases in between. In nucleotides, the CDR3 is TGTGCCAGCAGCTTCGATTCGTACTATAGCAATCAGCCCCAGCATTTT. Its translation: CASSFDSYYSNQPQHF.

This clonotype has only a few counts. J is TRBJ1-1 and V is TRBV9, with D maybe TRBD1 (6 bases). This CDR3 comprises 16 residues. Germline V gene sequence: CDR1 SGDLS, CDR2 YYNGEE. The germline V and J ends were trimmed by 0 bases and 0 bases, with 12 bases remaining between them. As DNA, the CDR3 is TGTGCCAGCAGCGTAGGAGCAACAGGGCTGAACACTGAAGCTTTCTTT. The encoded protein is CASSVGATGLNTEAFF.

The gene calls are TRBV6-2 or TRBV6-3 and TRBJ2-5, with D unresolved. The CDR3 extends over 17 amino acids. In germline, CDR1 is MNHEY, CDR2 SVGEGT. V lost 5 bases to trimming and J lost 5 bases, with 24 bases between them. CDR3 loop: CASSPSFGEGPWETQYF. CDR3 sequence (DNA): TGTGCCAGCAGTCCCAGTTTTGGTGAAGGGCCTTGGGAGACCCAGTACTTC.

The chain has TRBV7-9 and TRBJ1-5; maybe TRBD1 (6 bases). Germline values: CDR1 SEHNR, CDR2 FQNEAQ (reference sequence). Trimming removed 4 bases at V and 9 bases at J, with 16 bases between. The CDR3 extends over 14 amino acids. The CDR3 protein is CASSSWDNLAPQHF. The CDR3 DNA reads as TGTGCCAGCAGCTCCTGGGACAACCTCGCGCCCCAGCATTTT.

This clonotype was detected ten times or more. This chain links TRBV5-1 with TRBJ1-1; 9 bases align to TRBD1. Germline CDR1 is SGHRS and CDR2 is YFSETQ. This CDR3 comprises 14 residues. The ends lost 3 bases at V and 4 bases at J; junction bases unmatched: 4. CDR3 loop: CASSSGQGGTEAFF. The CDR3 DNA is TGCGCCAGCAGCTCGGGACAGGGTGGCACTGAAGCTTTCTTT.

The chain has TRBV6-5 and TRBJ1-6, with a possible D match to TRBD1 (5 bases). CDR3 size: 11 residues. CDR1 and CDR2 from the germline V gene are MNHEY and SVGAGI. V was clipped by 2 bases and J by 12 bases, with 5 bases between them. The CDR3 sequence: CASSYGGPLHF. CDR3 nucleotides: TGTGCCAGCAGTTACGGGGGACCCCTCCACTTT.

The chain carries TRBV7-9 and TRBJ1-2; D is perhaps TRBD1 (5 bases). The CDR3 is 13 amino acids. Trimming took 1 base from V and 8 from J, leaving 11 bases between them. Germline V gene lookup returns CDR1 SEHNR and CDR2 FQNEAQ (reference sequence). CDR3 region: CASSLGTLHGYTF. In nucleotides, the CDR3 is TGTGCCAGCAGCTTAGGGACACTTCACGGCTACACCTTC.